The present T cell receptor (beta chain) was sequenced within a study of healthy donors' naive CD4 and CD8 T cells. A linear amplification protocol produced the TCR libraries from 400 to 550 ng of total RNA. TCRdb itself ran the reads through MiXCR, one entry per CDR3 protein. The sample records approximately 180,000 distinct CDR3 sequences, about 70% being singletons. CDR3 length: 15 residues. V trimming: 3 bases; J trimming: 1 base; junction bases outside the gene matches: 3. CDR1 is SGHRS, CDR2 YFSETQ, per germline. The V and J genes are TRBV5-1 and TRBJ2-2; 7 positions match TRBD1. The sample was naive CD4+ and CD8+ T cells sorted from blood, pooled from several donors. The TCR was taken from a pool of human donors in good health; the sample pools cells from several healthy donors. The DNA of the CDR3 is TGCGCCAGCAGCTGGACAGGAGGGAACACCGGGGAGCTGTTTTTT. It codes for CASSWTGGNTGELFF.